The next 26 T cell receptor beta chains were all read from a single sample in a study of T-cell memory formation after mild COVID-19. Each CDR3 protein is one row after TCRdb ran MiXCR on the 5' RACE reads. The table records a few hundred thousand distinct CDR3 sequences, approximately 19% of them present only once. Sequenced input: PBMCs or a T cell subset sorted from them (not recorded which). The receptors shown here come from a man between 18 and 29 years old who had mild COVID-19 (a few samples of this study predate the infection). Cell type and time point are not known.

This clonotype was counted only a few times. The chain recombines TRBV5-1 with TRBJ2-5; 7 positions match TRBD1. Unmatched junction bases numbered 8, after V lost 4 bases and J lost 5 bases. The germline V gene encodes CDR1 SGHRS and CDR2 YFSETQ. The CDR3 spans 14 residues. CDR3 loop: CASSATTGPETQYF. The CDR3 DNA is TGCGCCAGCAGCGCCACGACAGGGCCGGAGACCCAGTACTTC.

CDR3 amino acids: CASSNPEGSETQYF. CDR3 DNA sequence: TGCGCCAGCAGCAATCCCGAGGGGTCAGAGACCCAGTACTTC. This chain connects TRBV5-1 to TRBJ2-5; either TRBD1 or TRBD2 may supply D (5 bases each). The CDR3 is made up of 14 amino acids. V was pared by 4 bases and J by 4 bases, with 14 bases between. The germline V gene encodes CDR1 SGHRS and CDR2 YFSETQ.

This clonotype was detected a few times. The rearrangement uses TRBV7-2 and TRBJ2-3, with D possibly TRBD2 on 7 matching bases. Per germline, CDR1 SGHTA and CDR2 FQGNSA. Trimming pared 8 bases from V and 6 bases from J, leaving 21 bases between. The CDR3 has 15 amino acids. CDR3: CASARYGGAIDTQYF. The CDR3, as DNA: TGTGCCAGCGCAAGATATGGGGGGGCCATTGATACGCAGTATTTT.

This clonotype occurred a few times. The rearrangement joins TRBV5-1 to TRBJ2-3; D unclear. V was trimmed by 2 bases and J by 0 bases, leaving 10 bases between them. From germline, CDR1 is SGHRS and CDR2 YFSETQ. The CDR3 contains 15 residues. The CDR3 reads CASSLTAPSTDTQYF. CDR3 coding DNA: TGCGCCAGCAGCTTAACGGCTCCTAGCACAGATACGCAGTATTTT. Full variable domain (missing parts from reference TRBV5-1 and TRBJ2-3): KAGVTQTPRYLIKTRGQQVTLSCSPISGHRSVSWYQQTPGQGLQFLFEYFSETQRNKGNFPGRFSGRQFSNSRSEMNVSTLELGDSALYLCASSLTAPSTDTQYFGPGTRLTVL.

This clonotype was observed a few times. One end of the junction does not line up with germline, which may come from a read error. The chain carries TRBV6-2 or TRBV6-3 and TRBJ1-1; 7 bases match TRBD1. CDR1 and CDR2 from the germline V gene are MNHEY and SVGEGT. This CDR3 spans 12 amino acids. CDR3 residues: CASSDSDREAFF. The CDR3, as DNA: TGTGCCAGCAGTGACTCGGACAGGGAAGCTTTCTTT.

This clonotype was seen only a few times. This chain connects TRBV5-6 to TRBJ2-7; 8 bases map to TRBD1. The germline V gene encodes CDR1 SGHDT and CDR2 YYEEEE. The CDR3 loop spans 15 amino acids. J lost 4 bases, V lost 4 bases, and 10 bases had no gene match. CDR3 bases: TGTGCCAGCAGCGCACGGGACAGGAGCTTTTACGAGCAGTACTTC. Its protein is CASSARDRSFYEQYF. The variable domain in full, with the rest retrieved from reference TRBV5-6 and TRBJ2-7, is DAGVTQSPTHLIKTRGQQVTLRCSPKSGHDTVSWYQQALGQGPQFIFQYYEEEERQRGNFPDRFSGHQFPNYSSELNVNALLLGDSALYLCASSARDRSFYEQYFGPGTRLTVT.

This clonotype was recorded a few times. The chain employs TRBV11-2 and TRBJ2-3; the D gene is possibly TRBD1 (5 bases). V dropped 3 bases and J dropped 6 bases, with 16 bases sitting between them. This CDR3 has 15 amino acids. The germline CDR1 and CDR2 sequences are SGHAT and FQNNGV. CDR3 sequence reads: CASSFQGGSRDTQYF. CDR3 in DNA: TGTGCCAGCAGCTTTCAGGGCGGCTCACGGGATACGCAGTATTTT.

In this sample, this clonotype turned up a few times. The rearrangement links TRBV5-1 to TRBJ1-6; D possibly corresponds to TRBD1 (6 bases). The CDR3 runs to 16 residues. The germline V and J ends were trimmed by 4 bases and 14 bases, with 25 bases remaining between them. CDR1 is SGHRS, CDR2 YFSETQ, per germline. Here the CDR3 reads CASSDSTAGENLALHF. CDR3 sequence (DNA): TGCGCCAGCAGCGACTCCACGGCAGGGGAAAATTTGGCCCTCCACTTT.

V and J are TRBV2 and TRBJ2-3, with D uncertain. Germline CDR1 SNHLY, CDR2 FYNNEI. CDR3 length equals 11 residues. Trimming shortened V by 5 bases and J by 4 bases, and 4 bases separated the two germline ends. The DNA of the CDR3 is TGTGCCAGCAGTTTCCCAGATACGCAGTATTTT. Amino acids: CASSFPDTQYF.

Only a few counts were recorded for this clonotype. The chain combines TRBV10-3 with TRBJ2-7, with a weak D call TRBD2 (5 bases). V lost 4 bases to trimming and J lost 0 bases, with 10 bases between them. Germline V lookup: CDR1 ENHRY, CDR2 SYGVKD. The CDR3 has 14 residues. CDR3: CAISGTEDSYEQYF. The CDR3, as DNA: TGTGCCATCAGTGGGACGGAGGACTCCTACGAGCAGTACTTC.

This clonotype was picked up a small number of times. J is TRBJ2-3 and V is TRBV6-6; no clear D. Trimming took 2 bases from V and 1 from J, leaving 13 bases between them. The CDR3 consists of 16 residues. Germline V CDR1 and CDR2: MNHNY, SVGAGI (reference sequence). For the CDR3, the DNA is TGTGCCAGCAGTTACATTGGACGGCAAGGCACAGATACGCAGTATTTT. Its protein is CASSYIGRQGTDTQYF.

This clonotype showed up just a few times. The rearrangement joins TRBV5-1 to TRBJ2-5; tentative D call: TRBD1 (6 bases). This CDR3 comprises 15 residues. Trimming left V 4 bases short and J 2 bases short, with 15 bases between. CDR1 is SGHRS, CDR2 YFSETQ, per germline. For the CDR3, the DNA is TGCGCCAGCAGCCCAGGGACACTTCGGCAAGAGACCCAGTACTTC. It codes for CASSPGTLRQETQYF.

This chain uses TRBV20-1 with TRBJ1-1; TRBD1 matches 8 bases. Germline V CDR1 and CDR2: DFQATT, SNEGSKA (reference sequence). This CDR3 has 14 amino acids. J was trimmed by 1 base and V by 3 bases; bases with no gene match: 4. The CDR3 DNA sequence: TGCAGTGCTAGGCAGGACAGGGAGAACACTGAAGCTTTCTTT. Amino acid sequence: CSARQDRENTEAFF.

CDR3 sequence: CASSSENSGANVLTF. The CDR3 nucleotides read TGCGCCAGCAGCTCAGAAAACTCTGGGGCCAACGTCCTGACTTTC. The chain employs TRBV5-1 and TRBJ2-6; D is undetermined. Germline V gives CDR1 SGHRS, CDR2 YFSETQ. There are 15 residues in the CDR3. Trimming pared 3 bases from V and 0 bases from J, leaving 7 bases between.

The chain's CDR3 is CASSLVDRSDEQYV. The DNA for the CDR3 is TGCGCCAGCAGCTTGGTTGACAGGAGTGACGAGCAGTACGTC. The chain couples TRBV5-1 to TRBJ2-7, with D maybe TRBD1 (6 bases). Germline-derived CDR1 and CDR2 are SGHRS and YFSETQ. The germline V and J ends were trimmed by 0 bases and 5 bases, with 12 bases remaining between them. The CDR3 spans 14 residues.

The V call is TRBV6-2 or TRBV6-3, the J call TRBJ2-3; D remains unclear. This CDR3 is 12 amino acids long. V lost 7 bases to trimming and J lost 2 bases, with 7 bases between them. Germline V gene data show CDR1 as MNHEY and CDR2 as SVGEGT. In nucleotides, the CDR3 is TGTGCCAGCACCGGCTACACAGATACGCAGTATTTT. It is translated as CASTGYTDTQYF.

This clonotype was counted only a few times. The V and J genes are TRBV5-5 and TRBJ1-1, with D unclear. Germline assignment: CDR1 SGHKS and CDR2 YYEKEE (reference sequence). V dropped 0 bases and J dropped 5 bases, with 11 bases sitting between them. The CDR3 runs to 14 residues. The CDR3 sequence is CASSLDGVRTEAFF. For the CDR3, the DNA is TGTGCCAGCAGCTTGGACGGGGTAAGGACTGAAGCTTTCTTT.

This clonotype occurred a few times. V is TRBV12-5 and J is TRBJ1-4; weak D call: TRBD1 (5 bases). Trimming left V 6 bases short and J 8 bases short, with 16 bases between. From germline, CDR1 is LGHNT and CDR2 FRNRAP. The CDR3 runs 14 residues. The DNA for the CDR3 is TGTGCTAGTGGCCACGACAGCTTAAGGGAAAAACTGTTTTTT. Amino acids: CASGHDSLREKLFF.

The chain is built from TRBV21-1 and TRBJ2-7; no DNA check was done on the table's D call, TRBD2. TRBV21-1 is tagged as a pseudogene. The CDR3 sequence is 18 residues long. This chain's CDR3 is CASSRQTKTGGACGEQYV. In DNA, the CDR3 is TGTGCCAGCAGCAGACAAACAAAAACGGGAGGGGCTTGTGGCGAGCAGTACGTC.

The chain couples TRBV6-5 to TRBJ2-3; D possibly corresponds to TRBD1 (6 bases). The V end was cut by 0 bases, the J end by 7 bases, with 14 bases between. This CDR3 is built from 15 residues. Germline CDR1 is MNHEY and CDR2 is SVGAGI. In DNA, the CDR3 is TGTGCCAGCAGTTACTCGAAGAACAGGGTCCATACGCAGTATTTT. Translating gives CASSYSKNRVHTQYF.

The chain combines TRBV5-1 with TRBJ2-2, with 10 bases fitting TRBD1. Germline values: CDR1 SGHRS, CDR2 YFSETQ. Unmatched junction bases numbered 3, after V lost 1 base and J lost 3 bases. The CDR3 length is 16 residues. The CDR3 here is CASSLPGTGDTGELFF. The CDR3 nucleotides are TGCGCCAGCAGCTTGCCCGGGACAGGGGACACCGGGGAGCTGTTTTTT.

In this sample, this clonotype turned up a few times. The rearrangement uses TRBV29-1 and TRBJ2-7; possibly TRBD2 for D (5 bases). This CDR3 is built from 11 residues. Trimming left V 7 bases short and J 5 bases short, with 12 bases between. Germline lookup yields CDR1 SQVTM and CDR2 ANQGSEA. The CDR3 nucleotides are TGCAGCGCGAGGGCTTGGGACGAGCAGTACTTC. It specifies CSARAWDEQYF.

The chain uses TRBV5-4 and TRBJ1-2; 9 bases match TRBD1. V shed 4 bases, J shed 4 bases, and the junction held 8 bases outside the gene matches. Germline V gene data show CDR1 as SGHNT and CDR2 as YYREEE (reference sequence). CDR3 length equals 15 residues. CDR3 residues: CASSDGQGFGYGYTF. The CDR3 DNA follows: TGTGCCAGCAGCGACGGACAGGGGTTTGGCTATGGCTACACCTTC.

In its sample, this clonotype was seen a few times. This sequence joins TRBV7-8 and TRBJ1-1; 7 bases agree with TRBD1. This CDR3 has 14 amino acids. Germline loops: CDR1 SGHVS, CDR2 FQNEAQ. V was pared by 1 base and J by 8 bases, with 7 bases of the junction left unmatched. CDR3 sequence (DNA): TGTGCCAGCAGCTTAGACTACAGGGGTACGGAAGCTTTCTTT. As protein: CASSLDYRGTEAFF.

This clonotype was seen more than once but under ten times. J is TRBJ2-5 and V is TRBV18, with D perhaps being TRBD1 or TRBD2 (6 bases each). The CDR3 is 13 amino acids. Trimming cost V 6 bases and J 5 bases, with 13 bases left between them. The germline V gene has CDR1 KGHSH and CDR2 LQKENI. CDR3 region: CASSDGGGETQYF. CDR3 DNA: TGTGCCAGCTCTGACGGGGGCGGTGAGACCCAGTACTTC.

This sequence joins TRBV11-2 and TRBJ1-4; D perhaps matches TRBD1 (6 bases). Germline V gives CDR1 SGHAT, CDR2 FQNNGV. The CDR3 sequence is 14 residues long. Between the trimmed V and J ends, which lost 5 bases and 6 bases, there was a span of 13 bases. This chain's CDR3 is CASSNLGGDEKLFF. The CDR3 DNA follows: TGTGCCAGCAGCAACCTAGGGGGAGATGAAAAACTGTTTTTT.